The sequence of this T cell receptor (beta chain) was determined in a study of T cell responses to AZD1222 COVID-19 vaccine. V lost 4 bases and J 8 bases, leaving 9 bases between the germline ends. Germline lookup yields CDR1 SGHAT and CDR2 FQNNGV. This CDR3 is built from 12 residues. This clone was seen only once. The method was immunoSEQ multiplex PCR; TCRdb's version includes in-frame clones alone and lacks a portion of them. The sample lists more than 110,000 clones; over 90% were seen once. This chain uses TRBV11-2 with TRBJ2-1; D is ambiguous. The specimen comprised peripheral blood, sampled on day 0 of AZD1222 vaccination. This sequence was found in an adult in good health. Here the CDR3 reads CASSSYRDEQFF. The CDR3 DNA sequence: TGTGCCAGCAGCTCATACCGGGATGAGCAGTTCTTC.